This TCR beta chain is from a study of pediatric ulcerative colitis. Study-level points and caveats: Rectal repertoires separated controls, mild-moderate and acute severe colitis.

Trimming stripped 3 bases from V and 5 bases from J, with 13 bases between. The germline CDR1 and CDR2 sequences are KGHSH and LQKENI. There are 15 residues in the CDR3. The survey-level immunoSEQ assay was used. Each sample received Survey-level depth of up to 500,000 reads. Assay used: immunoSEQ multiplex PCR; TCRdb lists only in-frame clones, some missing. The sample yields tens of thousands of clones, 75% seen once. Within the sample, this clone is medium-sized (0.01 to 0.1%). Its antigen is unidentified. During colonoscopy, one to two rectal pinch biopsies were collected. Before the diagnostic colonoscopy, ulcerative colitis patients were free of immunosuppressive medication.

The source is a boy aged 5-17 years with severe ulcerative colitis. The V call is TRBV18, the J call TRBJ2-2; the D call may be TRBD1 or TRBD2 (5 bases each). The material sequenced was gut tissue. CDR3 coding DNA: TGTGCCAGCTCACCGAAGGGGAGTATTACCGGGGAGCTGTTTTTT. This codes for CASSPKGSITGELFF.